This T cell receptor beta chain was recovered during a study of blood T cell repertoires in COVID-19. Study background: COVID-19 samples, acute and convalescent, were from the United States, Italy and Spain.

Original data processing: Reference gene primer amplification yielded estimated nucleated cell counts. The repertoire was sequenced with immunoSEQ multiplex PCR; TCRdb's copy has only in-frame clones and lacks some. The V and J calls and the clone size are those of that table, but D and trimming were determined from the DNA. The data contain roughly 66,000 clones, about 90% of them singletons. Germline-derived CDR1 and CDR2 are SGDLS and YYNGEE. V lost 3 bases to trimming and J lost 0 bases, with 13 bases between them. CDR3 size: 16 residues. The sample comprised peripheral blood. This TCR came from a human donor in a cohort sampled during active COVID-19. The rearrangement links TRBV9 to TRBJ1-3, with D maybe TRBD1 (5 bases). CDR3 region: CASSATQTGSGNTIYF. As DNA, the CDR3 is TGTGCCAGCAGCGCAACCCAAACAGGCTCTGGAAACACCATATATTTT.